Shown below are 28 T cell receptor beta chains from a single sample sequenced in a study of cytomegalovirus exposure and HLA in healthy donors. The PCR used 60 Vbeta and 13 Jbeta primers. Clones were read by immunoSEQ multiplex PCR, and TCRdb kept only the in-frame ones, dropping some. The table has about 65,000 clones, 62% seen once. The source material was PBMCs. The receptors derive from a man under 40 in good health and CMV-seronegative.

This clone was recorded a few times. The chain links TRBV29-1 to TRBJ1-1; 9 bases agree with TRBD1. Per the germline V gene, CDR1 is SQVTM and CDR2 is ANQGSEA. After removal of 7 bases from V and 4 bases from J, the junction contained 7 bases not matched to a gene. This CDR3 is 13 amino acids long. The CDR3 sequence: CSAVTGGFTEAFF. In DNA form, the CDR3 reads TGCAGCGCTGTCACAGGGGGCTTCACTGAAGCTTTCTTT.

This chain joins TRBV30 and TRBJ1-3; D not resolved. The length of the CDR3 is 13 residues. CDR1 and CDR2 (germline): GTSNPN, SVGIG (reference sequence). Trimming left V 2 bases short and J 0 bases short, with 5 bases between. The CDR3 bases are TGTGCCTGGAGTATTAACTCTGGAAACACCATATATTTT. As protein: CAWSINSGNTIYF.

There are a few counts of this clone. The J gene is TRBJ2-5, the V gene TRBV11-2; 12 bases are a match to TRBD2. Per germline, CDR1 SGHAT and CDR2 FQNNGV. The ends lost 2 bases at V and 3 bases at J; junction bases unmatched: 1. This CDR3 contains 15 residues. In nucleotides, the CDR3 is TGTGCCAGCAGCTTAAGACTAGCGGGGGAAGAGACCCAGTACTTC. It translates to CASSLRLAGEETQYF. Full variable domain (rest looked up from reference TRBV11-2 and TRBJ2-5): EAGVAQSPRYKIIEKRQSVAFWCNPISGHATLYWYQQILGQGPKLLIQFQNNGVVDDSQLPKDRFSAERLKGVDSTLKIQPAKLEDSAVYLCASSLRLAGEETQYFGPGTRLLVL.

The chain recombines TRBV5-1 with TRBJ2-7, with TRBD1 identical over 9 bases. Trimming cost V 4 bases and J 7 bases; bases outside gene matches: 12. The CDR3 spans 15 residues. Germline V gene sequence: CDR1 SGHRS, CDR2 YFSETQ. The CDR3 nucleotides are TGCGCCAGCAGCCGACAGGGGGACTTCTGGGAAGAGCAGTACTTC. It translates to CASSRQGDFWEEQYF.

As DNA, the CDR3 is TGTGCCAGCAGCTCCCGGGACAAGAACACTGAAGCTTTCTTT. Its translation: CASSSRDKNTEAFF. This chain links TRBV11-3 with TRBJ1-1; possible D gene TRBD1, 6 bases. This CDR3 region has 14 residues. CDR1 SGHNT and CDR2 YENEEA come from the germline V gene. Trimming shortened V by 4 bases and J by 1 base, and 10 bases separated the two germline ends.

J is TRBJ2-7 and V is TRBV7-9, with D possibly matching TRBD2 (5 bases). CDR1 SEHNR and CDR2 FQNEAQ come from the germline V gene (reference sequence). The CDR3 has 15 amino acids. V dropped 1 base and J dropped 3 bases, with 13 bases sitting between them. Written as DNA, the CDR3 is TGTGCCAGCAGCTTAGTCGACGCCCGGGACTACGAGCAGTACTTC. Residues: CASSLVDARDYEQYF. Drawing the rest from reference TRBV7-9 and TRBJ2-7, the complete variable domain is DTGVSQNPRHKITKRGQNVTFRCDPISEHNRLYWYRQTLGQGPEFLTYFQNEAQLEKSRLLSDRFSAERPKGSFSTLEIQRTEQGDSAMYLCASSLVDARDYEQYFGPGTRLTVT.

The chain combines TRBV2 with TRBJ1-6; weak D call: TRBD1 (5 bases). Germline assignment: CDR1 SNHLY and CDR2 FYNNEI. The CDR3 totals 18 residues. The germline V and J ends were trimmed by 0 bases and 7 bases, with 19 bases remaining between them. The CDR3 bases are TGTGCCAGCAGTGAAGCGCTTCTTGGAGACAGTAAAAATTCACCCCTCCACTTT. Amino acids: CASSEALLGDSKNSPLHF.

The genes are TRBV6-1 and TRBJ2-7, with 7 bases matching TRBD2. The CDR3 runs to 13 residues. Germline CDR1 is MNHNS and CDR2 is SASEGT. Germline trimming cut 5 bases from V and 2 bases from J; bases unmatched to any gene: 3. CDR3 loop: CASSSGATYEQYF. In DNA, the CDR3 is TGTGCCAGCAGTAGCGGGGCCACCTACGAGCAGTACTTC.

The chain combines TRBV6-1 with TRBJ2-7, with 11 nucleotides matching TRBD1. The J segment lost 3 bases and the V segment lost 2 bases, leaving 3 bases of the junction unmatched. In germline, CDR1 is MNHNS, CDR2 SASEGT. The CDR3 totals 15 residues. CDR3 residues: CASSELGTGGYEQYF. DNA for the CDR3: TGTGCCAGCAGTGAACTTGGGACAGGGGGCTACGAGCAGTACTTC.

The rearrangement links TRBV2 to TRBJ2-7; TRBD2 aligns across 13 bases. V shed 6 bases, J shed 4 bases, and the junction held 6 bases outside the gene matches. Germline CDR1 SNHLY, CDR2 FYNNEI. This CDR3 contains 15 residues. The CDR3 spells CASRPGLAGLYEQYF. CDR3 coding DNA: TGTGCCAGCAGACCGGGACTAGCGGGGTTATACGAGCAGTACTTC.

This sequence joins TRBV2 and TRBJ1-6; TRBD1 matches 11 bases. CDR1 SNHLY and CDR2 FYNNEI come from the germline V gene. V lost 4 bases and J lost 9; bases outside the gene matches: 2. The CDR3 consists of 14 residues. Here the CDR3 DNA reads TGTGCCAGCAGTGGCGGGACAGGGGGTTCACCCCTCCACTTT. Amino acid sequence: CASSGGTGGSPLHF.

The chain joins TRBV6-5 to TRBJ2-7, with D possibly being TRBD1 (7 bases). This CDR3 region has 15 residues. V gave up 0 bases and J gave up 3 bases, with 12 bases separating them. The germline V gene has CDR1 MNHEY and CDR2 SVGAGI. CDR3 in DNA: TGTGCCAGCAGTTACTCGCGGGACAGCCTCTACGAGCAGTACTTC. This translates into CASSYSRDSLYEQYF.

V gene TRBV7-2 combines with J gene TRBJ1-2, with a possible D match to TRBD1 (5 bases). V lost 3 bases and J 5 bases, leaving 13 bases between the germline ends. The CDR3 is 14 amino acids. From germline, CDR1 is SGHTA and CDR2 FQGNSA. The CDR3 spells CASSLVGGEYGYTF. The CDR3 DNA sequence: TGTGCCAGCAGCTTGGTCGGAGGGGAATATGGCTACACCTTC.

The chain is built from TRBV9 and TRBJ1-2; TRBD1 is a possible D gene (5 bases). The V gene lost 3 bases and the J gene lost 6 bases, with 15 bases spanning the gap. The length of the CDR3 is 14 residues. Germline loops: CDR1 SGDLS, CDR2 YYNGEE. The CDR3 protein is CASSGWGGINGYTF. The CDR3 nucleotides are TGTGCCAGCAGCGGATGGGGGGGGATAAATGGCTACACCTTC. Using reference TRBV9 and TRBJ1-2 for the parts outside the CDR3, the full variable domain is DSGVTQTPKHLITATGQRVTLRCSPRSGDLSVYWYQQSLDQGLQFLIQYYNGEERAKGNILERFSAQQFPDLHSELNLSSLELGDSALYFCASSGWGGINGYTFGSGTRLTVV.

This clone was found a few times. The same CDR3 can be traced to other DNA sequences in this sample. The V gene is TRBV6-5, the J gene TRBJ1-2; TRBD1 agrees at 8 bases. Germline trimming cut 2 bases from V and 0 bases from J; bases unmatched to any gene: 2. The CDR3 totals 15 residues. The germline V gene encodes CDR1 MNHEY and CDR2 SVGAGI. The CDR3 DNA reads TGTGCCAGCAGTTACGCACAGGGGGCTAACTATGGCTACACCTTC. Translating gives CASSYAQGANYGYTF.

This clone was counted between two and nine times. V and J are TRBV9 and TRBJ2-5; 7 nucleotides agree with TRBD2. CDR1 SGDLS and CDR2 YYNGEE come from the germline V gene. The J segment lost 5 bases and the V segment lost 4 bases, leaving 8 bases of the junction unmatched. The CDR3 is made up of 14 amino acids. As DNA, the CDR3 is TGTGCCAGCAGCCCCAGACTAGCAGGGGAGACCCAGTACTTC. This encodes CASSPRLAGETQYF.

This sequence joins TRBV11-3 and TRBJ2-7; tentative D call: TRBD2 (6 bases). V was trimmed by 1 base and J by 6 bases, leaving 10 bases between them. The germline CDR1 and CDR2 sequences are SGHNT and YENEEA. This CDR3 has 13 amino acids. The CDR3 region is CASSLGEGGEQYF. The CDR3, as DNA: TGTGCCAGCAGCTTAGGAGAGGGAGGCGAGCAGTACTTC.

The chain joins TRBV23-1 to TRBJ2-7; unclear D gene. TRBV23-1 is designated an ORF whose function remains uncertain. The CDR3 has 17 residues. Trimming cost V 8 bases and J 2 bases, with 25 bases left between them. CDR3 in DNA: TGCGCCAGCTTGCGAACTTGCCCGAGAGTGGTTCCCTACGAGCAGTACTTC. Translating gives CASLRTCPRVVPYEQYF.

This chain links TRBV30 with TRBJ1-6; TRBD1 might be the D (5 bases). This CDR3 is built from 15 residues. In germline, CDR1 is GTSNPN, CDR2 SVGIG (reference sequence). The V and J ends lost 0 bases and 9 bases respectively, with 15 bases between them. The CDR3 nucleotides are TGTGCCTGGAGTGTACGGGGGGAAGGAACTTCACCCCTCCACTTT. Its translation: CAWSVRGEGTSPLHF.

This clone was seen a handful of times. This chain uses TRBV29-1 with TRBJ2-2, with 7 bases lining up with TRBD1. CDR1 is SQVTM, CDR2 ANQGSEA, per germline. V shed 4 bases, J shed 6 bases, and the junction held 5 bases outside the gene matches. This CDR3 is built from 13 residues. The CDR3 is CSVGRGPSGELFF. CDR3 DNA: TGCAGCGTTGGTAGGGGGCCTTCCGGGGAGCTGTTTTTT.

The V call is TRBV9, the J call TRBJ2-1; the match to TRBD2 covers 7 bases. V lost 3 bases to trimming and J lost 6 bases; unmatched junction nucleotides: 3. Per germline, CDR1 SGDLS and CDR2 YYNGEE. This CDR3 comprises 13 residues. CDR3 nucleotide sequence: TGTGCCAGCAGCGCGACTAGCACCAATGAGCAGTTCTTC. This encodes CASSATSTNEQFF.

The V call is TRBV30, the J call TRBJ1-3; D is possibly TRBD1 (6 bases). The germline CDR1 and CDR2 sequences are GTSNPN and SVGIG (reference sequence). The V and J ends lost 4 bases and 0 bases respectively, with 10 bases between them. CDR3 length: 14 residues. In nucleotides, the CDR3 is TGTGCCTGGAACCTGGGACACTCTGGAAACACCATATATTTT. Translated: CAWNLGHSGNTIYF.

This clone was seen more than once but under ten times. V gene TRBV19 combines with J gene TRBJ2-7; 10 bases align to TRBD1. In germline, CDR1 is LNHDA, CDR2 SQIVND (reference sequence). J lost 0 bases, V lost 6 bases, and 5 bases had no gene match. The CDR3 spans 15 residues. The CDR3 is CASRAGTGVSYEQYF. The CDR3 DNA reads TGTGCCAGTAGGGCCGGGACAGGGGTCTCCTACGAGCAGTACTTC.

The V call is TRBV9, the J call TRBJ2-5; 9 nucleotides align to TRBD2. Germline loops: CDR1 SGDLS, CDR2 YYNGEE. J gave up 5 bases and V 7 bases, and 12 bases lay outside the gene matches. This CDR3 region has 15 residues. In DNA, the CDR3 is TGTGCCAGCCGAAGAGGGGTAGCGGGGGAGGAGACCCAGTACTTC. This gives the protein CASRRGVAGEETQYF.

The CDR3 DNA is TGTGCCATCGGCCCCGACACGGGGGGCCTCTACGAGCAGTACTTC. Protein product: CAIGPDTGGLYEQYF. The chain joins TRBV10-3 to TRBJ2-7; possible D gene TRBD2, 7 bases. The germline V and J ends were trimmed by 8 bases and 3 bases, with 20 bases remaining between them. The CDR3 contains 15 residues. CDR1 is ENHRY, CDR2 SYGVKD, per germline.

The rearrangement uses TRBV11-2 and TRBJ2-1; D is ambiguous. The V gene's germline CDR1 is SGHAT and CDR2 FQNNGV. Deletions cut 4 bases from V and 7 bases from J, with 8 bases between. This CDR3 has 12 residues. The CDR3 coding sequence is TGTGCCAGCAGCTCTACGATGAATGAGCAGTTCTTC. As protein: CASSSTMNEQFF.

DNA of the CDR3: TGCGCCAGCAGCTTGGCCTTCGGACAGGGAGTTGATGGCTACACCTTC. Translation: CASSLAFGQGVDGYTF. The chain carries TRBV5-1 and TRBJ1-2, with 8 bases matching TRBD1. From germline, CDR1 is SGHRS and CDR2 YFSETQ. The V segment lost 0 bases and the J segment 6 bases; nucleotides outside the gene matches: 10. This CDR3 has 16 amino acids.

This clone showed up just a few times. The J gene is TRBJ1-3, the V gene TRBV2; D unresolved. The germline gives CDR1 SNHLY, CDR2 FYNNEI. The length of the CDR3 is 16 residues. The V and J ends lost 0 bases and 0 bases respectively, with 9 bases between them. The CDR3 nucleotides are TGTGCCAGCAGTGAAGCCCGGTCAAGCTCTGGAAACACCATATATTTT. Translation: CASSEARSSSGNTIYF.